This T cell receptor beta chain stems from a study of shared clonotypes between healthy human individuals. Whole-study results and caveats: With a handful of donors compared, around 4.7% of naive CD4 clonotypes were shared. The authors sampled blood alone, and tissue repertoires likely differ.

The CDR3 runs to 13 residues. V dropped 5 bases and J dropped 2 bases, with 6 bases sitting between them. Germline V lookup: CDR1 LNHDA, CDR2 SQIVND (reference sequence). TCRdb's table, derived via immunoSEQ multiplex PCR, lists solely in-frame clones and lacks some. The table shows over 2 million clones, with around 90% occurring only once. Concerning this clone: What it binds is unknown. This CDR3 is also generated by other DNA sequences in the sample.

The rearrangement uses TRBV19 and TRBJ2-2; D is unresolved. The source of this sequence is a man aged 18-30 years in good health. Some clones in this sample may be carry-over from other donors' samples. The specimen sequenced was naive CD4+ T cells from PBMCs. Described subset: CD45RA+ positively selected. CDR3 sequence reads: CASSLTNTGELFF. In DNA, the CDR3 is TGTGCCAGTAGTCTTACAAACACCGGGGAGCTGTTTTTT. The full variable domain, with the rest looked up from reference TRBV19 and TRBJ2-2, is DGGITQSPKYLFRKEGQNVTLSCEQNLNHDAMYWYRQDPGQGLRLIYYSQIVNDFQKGDIAEGYSVSREKKESFPLTVTSAQKNPTAFYLCASSLTNTGELFFGEGSRLTVL.